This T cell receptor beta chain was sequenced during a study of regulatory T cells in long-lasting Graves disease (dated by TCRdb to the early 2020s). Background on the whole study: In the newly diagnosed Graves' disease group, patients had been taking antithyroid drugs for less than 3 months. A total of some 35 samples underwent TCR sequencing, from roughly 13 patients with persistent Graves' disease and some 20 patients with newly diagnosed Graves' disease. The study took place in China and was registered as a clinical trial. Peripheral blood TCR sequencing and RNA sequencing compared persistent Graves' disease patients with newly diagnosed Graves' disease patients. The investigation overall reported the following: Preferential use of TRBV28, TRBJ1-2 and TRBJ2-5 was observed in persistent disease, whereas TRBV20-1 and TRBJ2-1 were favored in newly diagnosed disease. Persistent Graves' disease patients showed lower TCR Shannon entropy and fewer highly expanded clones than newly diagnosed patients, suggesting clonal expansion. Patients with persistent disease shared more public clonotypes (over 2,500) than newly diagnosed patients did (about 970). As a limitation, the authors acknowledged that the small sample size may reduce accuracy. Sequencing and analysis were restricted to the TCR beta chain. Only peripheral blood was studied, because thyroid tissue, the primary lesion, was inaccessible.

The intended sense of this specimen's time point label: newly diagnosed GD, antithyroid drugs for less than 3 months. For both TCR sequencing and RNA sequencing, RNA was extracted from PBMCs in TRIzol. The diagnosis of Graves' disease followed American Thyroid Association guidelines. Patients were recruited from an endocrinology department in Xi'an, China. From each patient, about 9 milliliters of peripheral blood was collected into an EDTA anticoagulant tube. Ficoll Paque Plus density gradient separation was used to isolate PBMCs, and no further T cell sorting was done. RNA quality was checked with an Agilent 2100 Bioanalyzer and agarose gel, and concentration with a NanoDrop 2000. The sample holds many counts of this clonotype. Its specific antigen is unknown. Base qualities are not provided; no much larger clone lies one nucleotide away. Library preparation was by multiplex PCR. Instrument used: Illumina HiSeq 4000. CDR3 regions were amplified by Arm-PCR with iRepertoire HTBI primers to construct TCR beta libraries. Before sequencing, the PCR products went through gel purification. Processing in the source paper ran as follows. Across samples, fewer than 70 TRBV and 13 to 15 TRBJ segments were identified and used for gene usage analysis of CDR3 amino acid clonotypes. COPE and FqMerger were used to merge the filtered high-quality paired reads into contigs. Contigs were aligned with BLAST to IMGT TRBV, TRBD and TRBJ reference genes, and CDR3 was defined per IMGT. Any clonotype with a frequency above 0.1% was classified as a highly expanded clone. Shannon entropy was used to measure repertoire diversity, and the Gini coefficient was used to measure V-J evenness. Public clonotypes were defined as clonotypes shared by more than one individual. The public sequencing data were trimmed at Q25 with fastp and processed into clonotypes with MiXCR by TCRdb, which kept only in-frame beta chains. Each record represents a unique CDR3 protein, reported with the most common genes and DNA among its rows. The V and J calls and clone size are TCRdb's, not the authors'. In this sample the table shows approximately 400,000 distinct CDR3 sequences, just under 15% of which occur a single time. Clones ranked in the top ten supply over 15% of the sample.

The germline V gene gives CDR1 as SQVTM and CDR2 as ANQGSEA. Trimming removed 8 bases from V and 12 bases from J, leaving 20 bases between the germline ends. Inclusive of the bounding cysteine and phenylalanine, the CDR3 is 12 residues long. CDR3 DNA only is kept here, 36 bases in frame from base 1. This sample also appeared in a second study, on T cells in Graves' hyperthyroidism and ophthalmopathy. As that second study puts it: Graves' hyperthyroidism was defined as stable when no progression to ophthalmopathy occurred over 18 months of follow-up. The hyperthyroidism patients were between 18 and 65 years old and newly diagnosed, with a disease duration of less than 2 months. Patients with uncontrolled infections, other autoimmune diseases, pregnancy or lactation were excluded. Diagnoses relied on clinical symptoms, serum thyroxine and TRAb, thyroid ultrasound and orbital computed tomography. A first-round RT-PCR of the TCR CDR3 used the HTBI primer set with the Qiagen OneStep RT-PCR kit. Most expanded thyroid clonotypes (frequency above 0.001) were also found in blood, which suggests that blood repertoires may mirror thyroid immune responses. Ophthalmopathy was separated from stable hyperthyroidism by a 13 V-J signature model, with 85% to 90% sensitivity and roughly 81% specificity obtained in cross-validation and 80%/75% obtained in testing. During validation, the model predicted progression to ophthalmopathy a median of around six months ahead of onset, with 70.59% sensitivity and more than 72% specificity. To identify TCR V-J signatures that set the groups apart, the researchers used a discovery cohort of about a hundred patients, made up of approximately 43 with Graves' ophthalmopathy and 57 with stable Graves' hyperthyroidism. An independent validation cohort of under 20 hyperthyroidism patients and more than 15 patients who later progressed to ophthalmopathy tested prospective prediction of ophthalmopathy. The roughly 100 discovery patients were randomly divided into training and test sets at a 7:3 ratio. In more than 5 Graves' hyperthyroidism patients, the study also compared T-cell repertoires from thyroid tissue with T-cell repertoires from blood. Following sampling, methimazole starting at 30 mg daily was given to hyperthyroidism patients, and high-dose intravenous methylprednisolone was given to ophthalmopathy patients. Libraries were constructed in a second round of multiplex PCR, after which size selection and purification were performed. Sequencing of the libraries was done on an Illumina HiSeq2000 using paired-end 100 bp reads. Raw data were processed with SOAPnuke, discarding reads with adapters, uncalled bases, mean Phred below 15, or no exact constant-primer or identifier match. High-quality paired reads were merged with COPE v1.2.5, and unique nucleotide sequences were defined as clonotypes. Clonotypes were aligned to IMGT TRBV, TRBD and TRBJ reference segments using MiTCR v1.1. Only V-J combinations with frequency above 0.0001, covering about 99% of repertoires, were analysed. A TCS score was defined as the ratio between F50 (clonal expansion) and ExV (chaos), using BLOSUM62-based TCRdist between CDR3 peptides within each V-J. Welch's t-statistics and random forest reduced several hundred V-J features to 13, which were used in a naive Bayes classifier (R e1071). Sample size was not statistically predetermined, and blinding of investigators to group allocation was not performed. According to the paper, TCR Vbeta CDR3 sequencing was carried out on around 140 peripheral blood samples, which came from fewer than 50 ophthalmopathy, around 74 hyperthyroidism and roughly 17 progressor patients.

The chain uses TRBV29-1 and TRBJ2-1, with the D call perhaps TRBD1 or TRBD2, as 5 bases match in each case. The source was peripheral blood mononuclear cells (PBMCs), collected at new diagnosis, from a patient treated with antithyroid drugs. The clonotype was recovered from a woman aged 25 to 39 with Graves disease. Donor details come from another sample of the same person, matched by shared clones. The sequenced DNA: TGCAGCTTCCGGGGCAGGGAGTCATTGCAGTTCTTC. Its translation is CSFRGRESLQFF.